Listed here are 22 T cell receptor beta chains from one sample, sequenced in a study of shared clonotypes between healthy human individuals. TCRdb's copy holds only in-frame clones and misses some; the assay was immunoSEQ multiplex PCR. The repertoire consists of over a million clones, with 75% to 85% occurring once and the leading ten covering roughly 0.61%. Sequenced sample: memory CD4+ T cells from PBMCs. Stated subset: CD45RA-negative fraction. These receptors were obtained from a man younger than 30 in good health. Some clones in this sample may be carry-over from other donors' samples.

This chain connects TRBV30 to TRBJ1-1; TRBD1 matches 10 bases. V trimming: 5 bases; J trimming: 4 bases; junction bases outside the gene matches: 1. The CDR3 extends over 12 amino acids. Germline V gives CDR1 GTSNPN, CDR2 SVGIG (reference sequence). This CDR3 reads CAWGDRGTEAFF. The CDR3 bases are TGTGCCTGGGGGGACAGGGGCACTGAAGCTTTCTTT. Drawing the rest from reference TRBV30 and TRBJ1-1, the complete variable domain is SQTIHQWPATLVQPVGSPLSLECTVEGTSNPNLYWYRQAAGRGLQLLFYSVGIGQISSEVPQNLSASRPQDRQFILSSKKLLLSDSGFYLCAWGDRGTEAFFGQGTRLTVV.

This rearrangement joins TRBV28 to TRBJ1-2; tentatively, D is TRBD1 (6 bases). Trimming took off 7 bases at V and 6 bases at J, with 18 bases between the two ends. CDR1 and CDR2 from the germline V gene are MDHEN and SYDVKM. This CDR3 has 14 residues. In DNA form, the CDR3 reads TGTGCCAGCACCAGACCCCAAGGGACAAATGGCTACACCTTC. Translating it yields CASTRPQGTNGYTF.

V is TRBV4-1 and J is TRBJ1-2; D is ambiguous. CDR3 length: 13 residues. CDR1 is MGHRA, CDR2 YSYEKL, per germline. Trimming left V 1 base short and J 4 bases short, with 7 bases between. CDR3 in DNA: TGCGCCAGCAGCCAAGGGGAGGGCTATGGCTACACCTTC. It translates to CASSQGEGYGYTF.

The CDR3 sequence is CASSQEEGGNTIYF. In nucleotides, the CDR3 is TGCGCCAGCAGCCAAGAGGAGGGAGGAAACACCATATATTTT. This chain links TRBV4-3 with TRBJ1-3, with no clear D. There are 14 residues in the CDR3. Looked up from germline, CDR1 is LGHNA and CDR2 is YSLEER. Trimming left V 0 bases short and J 4 bases short, with 7 bases between.

The CDR3 region is CASSPRTSGLYNEQFF. CDR3 nucleotides: TGTGCCAGCAGCCCTAGGACTAGCGGGCTATACAATGAGCAGTTCTTC. V and J are TRBV27 and TRBJ2-1, with TRBD2 matching over 11 bases. V lost 6 bases to trimming and J lost 4 bases; unmatched junction nucleotides: 8. Germline V gives CDR1 MNHEY, CDR2 SMNVEV (reference sequence). The CDR3 runs 16 residues.

The gene calls are TRBV10-3 and TRBJ2-6; 10 positions match TRBD1. The germline gives CDR1 ENHRY, CDR2 SYGVKD. This CDR3 is 20 amino acids long. Trimming removed 2 bases from V and 4 bases from J; junction bases left unmatched: 14. CDR3 sequence: CAISERAPGTGDSGANVLTF. The CDR3 nucleotides read TGTGCCATCAGTGAGCGGGCGCCCGGGACAGGGGACTCCGGGGCCAACGTCCTGACTTTC.

The chain uses TRBV2 and TRBJ1-1; possibly TRBD1 for D (6 bases). Trimming took 0 bases from V and 1 from J, leaving 9 bases between them. Germline V gives CDR1 SNHLY, CDR2 FYNNEI. This CDR3 is built from 15 residues. For the CDR3, the DNA is TGTGCCAGCAGTGAAGCTTACAGGGAGAACACTGAAGCTTTCTTT. It yields the protein CASSEAYRENTEAFF.

The chain couples TRBV5-6 to TRBJ2-7, with TRBD2 as a possible D gene (5 bases). Germline CDR1 and CDR2: SGHDT and YYEEEE. CDR3 length: 14 amino acids. Trimming stripped 4 bases from V and 6 bases from J, with 17 bases between. The CDR3 DNA sequence: TGTGCCAGCAGCCGACCCGGGGTCCTCGGCGAGCAGTACTTC. It translates to CASSRPGVLGEQYF.

Note on this clone: Other DNA sequences of this sample code for an identical CDR3. This CDR3 reads CASSLRSYNEQFF. The CDR3 DNA reads as TGTGCCAGCAGCCTACGGTCCTACAATGAGCAGTTCTTC. The chain combines TRBV28 with TRBJ2-1; no clear D. Germline CDR1 reads MDHEN; CDR2 reads SYDVKM. The CDR3 loop spans 13 amino acids. Deletions cut 6 bases from V and 1 base from J, with 7 bases between. Full variable domain (remainder filled in from reference TRBV28 and TRBJ2-1): DVKVTQSSRYLVKRTGEKVFLECVQDMDHENMFWYRQDPGLGLRLIYFSYDVKMKEKGDIPEGYSVSREKKERFSLILESASTNQTSMYLCASSLRSYNEQFFGPGTRLTVL.

J is TRBJ1-1 and V is TRBV7-9; TRBD1 aligns across 7 bases. The CDR3 consists of 13 residues. After removal of 10 bases from V and 5 bases from J, the junction contained 10 bases not matched to a gene. Germline V gene lookup returns CDR1 SEHNR and CDR2 FQNEAQ (reference sequence). As DNA, the CDR3 is TGTGCCACTCTCAGGGGCAGGGGGACTGAAGCTTTCTTT. This codes for CATLRGRGTEAFF.

This clone was seen only a few times. The same CDR3 also results from other DNA sequences found in this sample. The chain uses TRBV5-1 and TRBJ2-3, with D perhaps assigned TRBD1 or TRBD2 (5 bases each). CDR1 is SGHRS and CDR2 is YFSETQ in the germline V gene. The length of the CDR3 is 14 residues. Trimming took 4 bases from V and 2 from J, leaving 11 bases between them. For the CDR3, the DNA is TGCGCCAGCAGCCTAGGGACGCCCACAGATACGCAGTATTTT. Amino acid sequence: CASSLGTPTDTQYF.

The chain recombines TRBV7-2 with TRBJ2-1; perhaps D is TRBD1 or TRBD2 (5 bases each). V was pared by 4 bases and J by 0 bases, with 10 bases between. This CDR3 contains 15 residues. Germline assignment: CDR1 SGHTA and CDR2 FQGNSA. CDR3 residues: CASSSWGSSYNEQFF. The CDR3 region has the DNA TGTGCCAGCAGCTCCTGGGGGAGCTCCTACAATGAGCAGTTCTTC.

The chain links TRBV7-8 to TRBJ2-7; 13 bases map to TRBD2. There are 19 residues in the CDR3. The junction had 9 bases not matched to a gene; V was cut back by 0 bases and J by 1 base. Looked up from germline, CDR1 is SGHVS and CDR2 is FQNEAQ. CDR3 in DNA: TGTGCCAGCAGCTTAGCGGTCCGGACTAGCGGGAGAAGTTCCTACGAGCAGTACTTC. Encoded protein: CASSLAVRTSGRSSYEQYF.

The V and J genes are TRBV5-4 and TRBJ2-3, with 9 bases aligning to TRBD2. V shed 4 bases, J shed 8 bases, and the junction held 11 bases outside the gene matches. CDR3 length: 15 amino acids. Germline CDR1 and CDR2: SGHNT and YYREEE (reference sequence). The CDR3 here is CASSAQGGRGSTQYF. CDR3 sequence (DNA): TGTGCCAGCAGCGCCCAAGGCGGGAGGGGGAGTACGCAGTATTTT.

In regard to this clone: The same CDR3 also results from other DNA sequences found in this sample. The chain carries TRBV9 and TRBJ2-5; D is unclear. This CDR3 has 13 residues. V was trimmed by 0 bases and J by 4 bases, leaving 7 bases between them. Germline CDR1 SGDLS, CDR2 YYNGEE. CDR3 residues: CASSVGGGETQYF. The DNA for the CDR3 is TGTGCCAGCAGCGTAGGTGGCGGAGAGACCCAGTACTTC.

The V call is TRBV18, the J call TRBJ1-1, with no clear D. Trimming stripped 1 base from V and 6 bases from J, with 9 bases between. This CDR3 has 13 amino acids. The germline V gene has CDR1 KGHSH and CDR2 LQKENI. In nucleotides, the CDR3 is TGTGCCAGCTCACCACTGCTCCCCCCTGAAGCTTTCTTT. Residues: CASSPLLPPEAFF.

The chain employs TRBV28 and TRBJ2-3; no reliable D call. The V and J ends lost 3 bases and 1 base respectively, with 5 bases between them. Germline CDR1 and CDR2: MDHEN and SYDVKM. The CDR3 is 13 amino acids. The CDR3 loop reads CASSLPRTDTQYF. The CDR3 nucleotides read TGTGCCAGCAGTTTGCCCCGCACAGATACGCAGTATTTT. The full variable domain, with the rest looked up from reference TRBV28 and TRBJ2-3, is DVKVTQSSRYLVKRTGEKVFLECVQDMDHENMFWYRQDPGLGLRLIYFSYDVKMKEKGDIPEGYSVSREKKERFSLILESASTNQTSMYLCASSLPRTDTQYFGPGTRLTVL.

The chain carries TRBV2 and TRBJ2-5; D possibly corresponds to TRBD2 (5 bases). CDR3 length: 11 amino acids. Between the trimmed V and J ends, which lost 7 bases and 3 bases, there was a span of 6 bases. Germline V gene data show CDR1 as SNHLY and CDR2 as FYNNEI. The CDR3 reads CASTEEETQYF. In DNA form, the CDR3 reads TGTGCCAGCACGGAGGAAGAGACCCAGTACTTC.

The chain is built from TRBV5-6 and TRBJ2-5; possibly TRBD1 for D (5 bases). This CDR3 contains 14 residues. Trimming stripped 0 bases from V and 4 bases from J, with 10 bases between. Germline lookup yields CDR1 SGHDT and CDR2 YYEEEE. CDR3 residues: CASSLGAGSETQYF. The DNA for the CDR3 is TGTGCCAGCAGCTTGGGGGCAGGGTCAGAGACCCAGTACTTC.

V is TRBV6-6 and J is TRBJ2-1; perhaps TRBD2 as D (7 bases). CDR3 length: 11 amino acids. Germline V gene data show CDR1 as MNHNY and CDR2 as SVGAGI (reference sequence). The CDR3 region is CALKGGHEQFF. As DNA, the CDR3 is TGTGCGCTCAAGGGGGGGCATGAGCAGTTCTTC.

V is TRBV6-5 and J is TRBJ2-3; TRBD1 aligns across 8 bases. This CDR3 is built from 15 residues. The germline V gene encodes CDR1 MNHEY and CDR2 SVGAGI. The ends lost 6 bases at V and 4 bases at J; junction bases unmatched: 9. CDR3 residues: CASSPGTGNSDTQYF. The CDR3 bases are TGTGCCAGCAGCCCCGGGACAGGCAACTCAGATACGCAGTATTTT.

The J gene is TRBJ1-2, the V gene TRBV6-6, with D possibly TRBD1 on 6 matching bases. Germline V gene sequence: CDR1 MNHNY, CDR2 SVGAGI (reference sequence). The CDR3 consists of 16 residues. V lost 4 bases and J lost 0, with 15 bases in between. The CDR3 reads CASSSSDGGSNYGYTF. The CDR3 bases are TGTGCCAGCAGTTCCTCCGATGGGGGCTCTAACTATGGCTACACCTTC.